The entry that follows covers one TCR beta chain sequence. Authors' methods: Reference gene primers were amplified, and this amplification served to estimate nucleated cell counts. TCRdb's copy holds only in-frame clones and misses some; the assay was immunoSEQ multiplex PCR. That table is the source of V, J and clone size, and D and trimming were worked out from the DNA. The data hold about 250,000 clones, with about 79% observed a single time. CDR3 length: 16 amino acids. V shed 4 bases and J shed 2 bases, with 19 bases lying between them. Per germline, CDR1 SGHRS and CDR2 YFSETQ. The data derive from a study of blood T cell repertoires in COVID-19. Study background: The study drew acute and convalescent COVID-19 samples from the United States, Italy and Spain.

This sequence was found in a man older than 75 with acute or convalescent COVID-19. The rearrangement joins TRBV5-1 to TRBJ2-7; a possible D gene is TRBD2 (5 bases). Sequencing was carried out using peripheral blood. DNA for the CDR3: TGCGCCAGCAGCCAGGAGGTCTCCCACTATGCCTACGAGCAGTACTTC. This encodes CASSQEVSHYAYEQYF.